This TCR beta chain was profiled in a study of neurological immune-mediated disorders. The length of the CDR3 is 14 residues. V was pared by 5 bases and J by 2 bases, with 13 bases between. TCRdb processed the 5' RACE reads anew with MiXCR; each CDR3 protein has one entry. This repertoire shows tens of thousands of distinct CDR3 sequences, nearly 3.5% found once; its top ten account for around 3.6%. Notes on the study in general: A possible signature appeared as one related-CDR3 cluster, in which phylogenetic grouping placed the repertoires of 18 of 34 multiple sclerosis patients.

This clonotype occurred many times. Its antigen is undetermined. The chain carries TRBV12-3 or TRBV12-4 and TRBJ2-7; D uncertain. The sequence derives from a man aged 35 to 55 with multiple sclerosis. Sequencing was performed on PBMCs. In nucleotides, the CDR3 is TGTGCCAGCAGTCGGAACCGGGCGCCCTACGAGCAGTACTTC. This sequence encodes CASSRNRAPYEQYF.